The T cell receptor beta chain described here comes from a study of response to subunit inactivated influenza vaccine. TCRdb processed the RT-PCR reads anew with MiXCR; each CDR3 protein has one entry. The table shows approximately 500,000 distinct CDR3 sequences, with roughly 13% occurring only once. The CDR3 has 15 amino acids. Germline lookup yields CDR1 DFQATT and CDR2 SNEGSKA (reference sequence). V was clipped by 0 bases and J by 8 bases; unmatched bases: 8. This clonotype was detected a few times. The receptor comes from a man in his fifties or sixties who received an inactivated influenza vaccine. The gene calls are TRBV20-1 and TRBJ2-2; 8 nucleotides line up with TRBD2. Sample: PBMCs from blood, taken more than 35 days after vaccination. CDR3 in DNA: TGCAGTGCTAGAGATCAAGCGGGAGTTACAGGGGAGCTGTTTTTT. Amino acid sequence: CSARDQAGVTGELFF.